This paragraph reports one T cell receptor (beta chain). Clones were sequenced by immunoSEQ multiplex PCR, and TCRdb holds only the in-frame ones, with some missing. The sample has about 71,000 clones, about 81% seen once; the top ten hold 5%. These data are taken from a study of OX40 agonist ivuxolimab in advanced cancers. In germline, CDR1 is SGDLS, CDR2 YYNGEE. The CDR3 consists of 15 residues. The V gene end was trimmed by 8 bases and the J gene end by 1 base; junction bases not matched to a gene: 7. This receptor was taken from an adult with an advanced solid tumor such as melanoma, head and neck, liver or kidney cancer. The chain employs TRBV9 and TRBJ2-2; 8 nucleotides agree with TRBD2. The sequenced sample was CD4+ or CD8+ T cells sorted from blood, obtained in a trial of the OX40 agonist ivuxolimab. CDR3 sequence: CASSDGRGNTGELFF. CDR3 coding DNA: TGTGCCAGTTCGGACGGGAGGGGGAACACCGGGGAGCTGTTTTTT.